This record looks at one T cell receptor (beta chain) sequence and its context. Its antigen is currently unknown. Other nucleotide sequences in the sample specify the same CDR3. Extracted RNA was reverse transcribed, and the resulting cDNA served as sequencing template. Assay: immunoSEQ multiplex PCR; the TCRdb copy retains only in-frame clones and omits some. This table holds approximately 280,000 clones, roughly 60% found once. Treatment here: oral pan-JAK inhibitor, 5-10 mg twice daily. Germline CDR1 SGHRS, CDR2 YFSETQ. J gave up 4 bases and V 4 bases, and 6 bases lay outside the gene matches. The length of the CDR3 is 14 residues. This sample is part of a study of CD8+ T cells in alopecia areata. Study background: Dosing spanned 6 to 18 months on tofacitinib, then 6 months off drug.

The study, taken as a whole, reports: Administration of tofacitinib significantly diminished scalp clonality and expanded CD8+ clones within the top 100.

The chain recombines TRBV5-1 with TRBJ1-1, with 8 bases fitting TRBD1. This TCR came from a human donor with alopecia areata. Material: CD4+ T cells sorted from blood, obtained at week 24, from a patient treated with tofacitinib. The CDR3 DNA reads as TGCGCCAGCAGCCTCGGACAGGGAGGCACTGAAGCTTTCTTT. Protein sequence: CASSLGQGGTEAFF.